Each of the 22 T cell receptor beta chains below was sequenced from the same sample in a study of blood T cell repertoires in COVID-19. This table comes from immunoSEQ multiplex PCR, and its TCRdb copy is limited to in-frame clones, with some not included. The top ten hold more than 2.5% of the sample, which has roughly 130,000 clones, approximately 90% seen once. Sequencing was done on a sample of peripheral blood. These receptors were taken from a human donor with COVID-19, enrolled during active disease. The donor label of this sample is uncertain.

The rearrangement uses TRBV19 and TRBJ2-7; the D gene is possibly TRBD2 (5 bases). Germline CDR1 reads LNHDA; CDR2 reads SQIVND (reference sequence). Between the trimmed V and J ends, which lost 6 bases and 2 bases, there was a span of 11 bases. This CDR3 region has 13 residues. The CDR3 DNA reads TGTGCCAGTAGCGGCGGGCCCCCCTACGAGCAGTACTTC. Protein sequence: CASSGGPPYEQYF. Full variable domain (missing parts from reference TRBV19 and TRBJ2-7): DGGITQSPKYLFRKEGQNVTLSCEQNLNHDAMYWYRQDPGQGLRLIYYSQIVNDFQKGDIAEGYSVSREKKESFPLTVTSAQKNPTAFYLCASSGGPPYEQYFGPGTRLTVT.

The chain employs TRBV7-9 and TRBJ1-1; D is unclear. V lost 5 bases to trimming and J lost 7 bases, with 11 bases between them. This CDR3 contains 12 residues. CDR1 and CDR2 (germline): SEHNR, FQNEAQ (reference sequence). The CDR3 DNA sequence: TGTGCCAGCAGCCGTCCTGCCGGTGAAGCTTTCTTT. This gives the protein CASSRPAGEAFF.

The chain employs TRBV5-1 and TRBJ1-1, with TRBD1 matching over 10 bases. V lost 4 bases to trimming and J lost 4 bases; unmatched junction nucleotides: 10. CDR3 length equals 16 residues. Germline values: CDR1 SGHRS, CDR2 YFSETQ. CDR3 sequence (DNA): TGCGCCAGCAGCCCGACGACAGGGGGCGAGGTCACTGAAGCTTTCTTT. Its protein is CASSPTTGGEVTEAFF.

The sample holds one count of this clone. The chain is built from TRBV6-5 and TRBJ2-6; unclear D gene. The CDR3 loop spans 15 amino acids. The germline CDR1 and CDR2 sequences are MNHEY and SVGAGI. Trimming removed 5 bases from V and 1 base from J, with 9 bases in between. The CDR3 DNA sequence: TGTGCCAGCAGTCCTATCCCATCTGGGGCCAACGTCCTGACTTTC. Its protein is CASSPIPSGANVLTF.

The chain has TRBV4-1 and TRBJ2-4; 9 bases line up with TRBD1. CDR1 is MGHRA and CDR2 is YSYEKL in the germline V gene. Losses at the gene ends were 4 bases for V and 7 bases for J; bases not matched to a gene: 5. This CDR3 comprises 14 residues. This CDR3 is CASSPDRGRNIQYF. The DNA for the CDR3 is TGCGCCAGCAGCCCGGACAGGGGCCGGAACATTCAGTACTTC.

V is TRBV10-3 and J is TRBJ2-2; a possible D gene is TRBD1 (5 bases). This CDR3 has 17 amino acids. Germline V gene lookup returns CDR1 ENHRY and CDR2 SYGVKD. The V end was cut by 3 bases, the J end by 0 bases, with 14 bases between. CDR3 bases: TGTGCCATCAGTGATGTTTGGGGCAGTTCGAACACCGGGGAGCTGTTTTTT. Translating gives CAISDVWGSSNTGELFF.

The sample holds one count of this clone. The chain joins TRBV25-1 to TRBJ2-5, with 8 bases fitting TRBD2. V trimming: 1 base; J trimming: 5 bases; junction bases outside the gene matches: 6. CDR3 length equals 15 residues. CDR1 is MGHDK and CDR2 is SYGVNS in the germline V gene. The CDR3 sequence: CASSELSGLGETQYF. In nucleotides, the CDR3 is TGTGCCAGCAGTGAATTGTCGGGACTAGGGGAGACCCAGTACTTC. The full variable domain, with the rest looked up from reference TRBV25-1 and TRBJ2-5, is EADIYQTPRYLVIGTGKKITLECSQTMGHDKMYWYQQDPGMELHLIHYSYGVNSTEKGDLSSESTVSRIRTEHFPLTLESARPSHTSQYLCASSELSGLGETQYFGPGTRLLVL.

The chain has TRBV29-1 and TRBJ2-3; no clear D. CDR3 size: 12 residues. Germline V gives CDR1 SQVTM, CDR2 ANQGSEA. The V and J ends lost 3 bases and 6 bases respectively, with 10 bases between them. CDR3 nucleotide sequence: TGCAGCGTTGAGTCGCCCGGGGATACGCAGTATTTT. The encoded protein is CSVESPGDTQYF.

This chain connects TRBV19 to TRBJ2-3, with 11 nucleotides matching TRBD1. The CDR3 runs 15 residues. The trim removed 5 bases at V and 5 bases at J, leaving 6 bases unmatched. The germline gives CDR1 LNHDA, CDR2 SQIVND (reference sequence). DNA for the CDR3: TGTGCCAGTAGTCCGGGGACAGGGGGTCGAGATACGCAGTATTTT. Residues: CASSPGTGGRDTQYF.

A single count supports this clone. This chain joins TRBV9 and TRBJ1-4, with D possibly TRBD1 on 5 matching bases. Trimming removed 0 bases at V and 7 bases at J, with 10 bases between. The germline CDR1 and CDR2 sequences are SGDLS and YYNGEE. CDR3 size: 14 residues. The CDR3 sequence: CASSVDRGGEKLFF. The CDR3 DNA is TGTGCCAGCAGCGTAGATAGGGGCGGTGAAAAACTGTTTTTT.

The chain employs TRBV19 and TRBJ2-2; 7 positions agree with TRBD2. CDR1 is LNHDA and CDR2 is SQIVND in the germline V gene (reference sequence). Losses at the gene ends were 2 bases for V and 3 bases for J; bases not matched to a gene: 3. The CDR3 spans 15 residues. This CDR3 is CASSILAEDTGELFF. CDR3 coding DNA: TGTGCCAGTAGTATACTAGCGGAGGACACCGGGGAGCTGTTTTTT.

This chain connects TRBV7-8 to TRBJ1-2; 7 bases line up with TRBD1. The CDR3 loop spans 14 amino acids. In germline, CDR1 is SGHVS, CDR2 FQNEAQ. The V and J ends lost 1 base and 8 bases, in that order; junction bases with no gene match: 7. In DNA form, the CDR3 reads TGTGCCAGCAGCTTAGAAGGGGACAGTATGGGCTACACCTTC. This codes for CASSLEGDSMGYTF.

The J gene is TRBJ1-2, the V gene TRBV7-9; D not resolved. The germline V gene has CDR1 SEHNR and CDR2 FQNEAQ (reference sequence). V was trimmed by 2 bases and J by 0 bases, leaving 16 bases between them. The length of the CDR3 is 17 residues. As DNA, the CDR3 is TGTGCCAGCAGCTTAACAACTCGACTGATTCCTAACTATGGCTACACCTTC. Translated: CASSLTTRLIPNYGYTF. Full variable domain (remainder filled in from reference TRBV7-9 and TRBJ1-2): DTGVSQNPRHKITKRGQNVTFRCDPISEHNRLYWYRQTLGQGPEFLTYFQNEAQLEKSRLLSDRFSAERPKGSFSTLEIQRTEQGDSAMYLCASSLTTRLIPNYGYTFGSGTRLTVV.

This clone was detected once. This chain links TRBV6-5 with TRBJ2-1; D is undetermined. This CDR3 is built from 12 residues. Germline lookup yields CDR1 MNHEY and CDR2 SVGAGI. Trimming cost V 8 bases and J 0 bases, with 5 bases left between them. CDR3 nucleotide sequence: TGTGCCAGCGAGAGCTCCTACAATGAGCAGTTCTTC. Translation gives CASESSYNEQFF.

This chain joins TRBV5-4 and TRBJ1-3; the match to TRBD1 covers 7 bases. Trimming cost V 3 bases and J 8 bases; bases outside gene matches: 8. This CDR3 region has 14 residues. The V gene's germline CDR1 is SGHNT and CDR2 YYREEE (reference sequence). The DNA of the CDR3 is TGTGCCAGCAGCTCAAACACAGGGGATGACACCATATATTTT. Translated, it gives CASSSNTGDDTIYF.

The CDR3 nucleotides are TGTGCCAGCAGCTTAGTCTCCCAGCCCCAGCATTTT. Its translation is CASSLVSQPQHF. V and J are TRBV13 and TRBJ1-5, with D unclear. The CDR3 totals 12 residues. V was pared by 1 base and J by 7 bases, with 5 bases between. The V gene's germline CDR1 is PRHDT and CDR2 FYEKMQ (reference sequence).

The chain is built from TRBV6-5 and TRBJ1-2; D call uncertain. This CDR3 has 14 residues. The V end lost 0 bases, the J end lost 7 bases, and 12 bases lay between the germline ends. From germline, CDR1 is MNHEY and CDR2 SVGAGI. The CDR3 protein is CASSYSVPHGGYTF. CDR3 coding DNA: TGTGCCAGCAGTTACTCTGTCCCGCACGGTGGCTACACCTTC.

The CDR3 loop reads CASSYRTPDGLSSYEQYF. The CDR3 nucleotides read TGCGCCAGCAGCTACAGAACCCCAGACGGTCTGAGCTCCTACGAGCAGTACTTC. The chain carries TRBV4-1 and TRBJ2-7; D call uncertain. Trimming left V 5 bases short and J 0 bases short, with 23 bases between. Looked up from germline, CDR1 is MGHRA and CDR2 is YSYEKL. This CDR3 has 18 residues.

The chain couples TRBV6-6 to TRBJ2-7; TRBD2 matches at 7 bases. Trimming took 8 bases from V and 3 from J; bases not matched to a gene: 4. Germline loops: CDR1 MNHNY, CDR2 SVGAGI (reference sequence). The CDR3 runs 12 residues. DNA for the CDR3: TGTGCCAGCGCGGCGGGGGTCTACGAGCAGTACTTC. It codes for CASAAGVYEQYF.

The chain has TRBV29-1 and TRBJ2-5, with 8 bases fitting TRBD1. Germline V gives CDR1 SQVTM, CDR2 ANQGSEA. The V gene end was trimmed by 6 bases and the J gene end by 5 bases; junction bases not matched to a gene: 11. This CDR3 region has 14 residues. The CDR3: CSVSSRGRVETQYF. The CDR3 coding sequence is TGCAGCGTGTCCTCCAGGGGGCGGGTGGAGACCCAGTACTTC. Complete variable domain (other parts from reference TRBV29-1 and TRBJ2-5): SAVISQKPSRDICQRGTSLTIQCQVDSQVTMMFWYRQQPGQSLTLIATANQGSEATYESGFVIDKFPISRPNLTFSTLTVSNMSPEDSSIYLCSVSSRGRVETQYFGPGTRLLVL.

In this sample, this clone turned up a few times. The CDR3 sequence is CASRVQGAAGYTF. The CDR3 DNA is TGTGCCAGCAGAGTCCAGGGGGCCGCTGGCTACACCTTC. The chain carries TRBV2 and TRBJ1-2; 8 bases are a match to TRBD1. The J segment lost 7 bases and the V segment lost 6 bases, leaving 7 bases of the junction unmatched. The CDR3 has 13 amino acids. CDR1 and CDR2 (germline): SNHLY, FYNNEI. Looking up the rest from reference TRBV2 and TRBJ1-2 gives the full variable domain: EPEVTQTPSHQVTQMGQEVILRCVPISNHLYFYWYRQILGQKVEFLVSFYNNEISEKSEIFDDQFSVERPDGSNFTLKIRSTKLEDSAMYFCASRVQGAAGYTFGSGTRLTVV.

The V call is TRBV5-8, the J call TRBJ2-1; D perhaps matches TRBD2 (6 bases). There are 16 residues in the CDR3. Germline CDR1 SGHTS, CDR2 YDEGEE. The V end lost 4 bases, the J end lost 0 bases, and 14 bases lay between the germline ends. CDR3 DNA sequence: TGTGCCAGCAGCGGGGGGACGGAGAGCTCCTACAATGAGCAGTTCTTC. This sequence encodes CASSGGTESSYNEQFF.